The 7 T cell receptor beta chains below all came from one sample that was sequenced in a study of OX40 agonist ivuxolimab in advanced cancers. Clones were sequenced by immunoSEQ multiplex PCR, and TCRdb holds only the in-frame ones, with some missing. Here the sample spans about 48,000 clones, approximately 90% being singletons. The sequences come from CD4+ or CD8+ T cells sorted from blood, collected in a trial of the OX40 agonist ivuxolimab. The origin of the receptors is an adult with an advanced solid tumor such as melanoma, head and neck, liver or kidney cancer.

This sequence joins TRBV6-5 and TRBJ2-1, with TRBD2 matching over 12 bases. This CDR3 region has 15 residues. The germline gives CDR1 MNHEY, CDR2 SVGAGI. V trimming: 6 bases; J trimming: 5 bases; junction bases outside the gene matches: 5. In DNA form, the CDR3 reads TGTGCCAGCAGGTACGGACTAGCGGGGAACAATGAGCAGTTCTTC. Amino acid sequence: CASRYGLAGNNEQFF.

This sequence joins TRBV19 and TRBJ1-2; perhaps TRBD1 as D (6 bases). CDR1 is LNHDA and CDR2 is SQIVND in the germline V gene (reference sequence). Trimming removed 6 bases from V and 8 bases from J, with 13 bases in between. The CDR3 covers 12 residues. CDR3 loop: CASSLQGLGYTF. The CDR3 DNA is TGTGCCAGTAGCTTGCAGGGGTTAGGCTACACCTTC. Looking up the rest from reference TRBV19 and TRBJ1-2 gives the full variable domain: DGGITQSPKYLFRKEGQNVTLSCEQNLNHDAMYWYRQDPGQGLRLIYYSQIVNDFQKGDIAEGYSVSREKKESFPLTVTSAQKNPTAFYLCASSLQGLGYTFGSGTRLTVV.

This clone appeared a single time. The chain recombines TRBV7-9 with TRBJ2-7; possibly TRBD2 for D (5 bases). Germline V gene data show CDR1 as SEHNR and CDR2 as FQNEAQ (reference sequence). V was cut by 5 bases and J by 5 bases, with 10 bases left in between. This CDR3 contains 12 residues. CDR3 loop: CASSPLRDEQYF. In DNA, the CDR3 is TGTGCCAGCAGCCCTTTGAGGGACGAGCAGTACTTC. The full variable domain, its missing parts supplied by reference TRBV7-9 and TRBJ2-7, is DTGVSQNPRHKITKRGQNVTFRCDPISEHNRLYWYRQTLGQGPEFLTYFQNEAQLEKSRLLSDRFSAERPKGSFSTLEIQRTEQGDSAMYLCASSPLRDEQYFGPGTRLTVT.

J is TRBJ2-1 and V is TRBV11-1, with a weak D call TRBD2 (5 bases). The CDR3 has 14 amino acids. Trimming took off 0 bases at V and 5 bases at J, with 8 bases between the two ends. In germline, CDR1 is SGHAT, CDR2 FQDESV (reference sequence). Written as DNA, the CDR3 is TGTGCCAGCAGCTTAGCTAGCGAAAACAATGAGCAGTTCTTC. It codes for CASSLASENNEQFF.

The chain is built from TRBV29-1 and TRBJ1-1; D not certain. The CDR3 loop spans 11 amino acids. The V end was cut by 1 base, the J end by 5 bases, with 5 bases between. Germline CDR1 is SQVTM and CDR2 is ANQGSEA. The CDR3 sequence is CSVEGETEAFF. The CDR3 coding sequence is TGCAGCGTTGAAGGAGAAACTGAAGCTTTCTTT.

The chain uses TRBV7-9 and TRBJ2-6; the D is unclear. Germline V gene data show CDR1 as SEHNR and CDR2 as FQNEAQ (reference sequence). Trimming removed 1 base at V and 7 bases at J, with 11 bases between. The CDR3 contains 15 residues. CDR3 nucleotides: TGTGCCAGCAGCTTAGAGTTGGTCGAAGCCAACGTCCTGACTTTC. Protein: CASSLELVEANVLTF. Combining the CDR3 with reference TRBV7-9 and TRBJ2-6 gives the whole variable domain DTGVSQNPRHKITKRGQNVTFRCDPISEHNRLYWYRQTLGQGPEFLTYFQNEAQLEKSRLLSDRFSAERPKGSFSTLEIQRTEQGDSAMYLCASSLELVEANVLTFGAGSRLTVL.

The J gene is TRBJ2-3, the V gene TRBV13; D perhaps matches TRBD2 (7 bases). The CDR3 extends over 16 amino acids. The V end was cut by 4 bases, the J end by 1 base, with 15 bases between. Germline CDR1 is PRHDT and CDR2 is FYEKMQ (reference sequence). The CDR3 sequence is CASSSSEGGGTDTQYF. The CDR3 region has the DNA TGTGCCAGCAGCTCGAGCGAGGGGGGGGGCACAGATACGCAGTATTTT.